A single sample is the source of the 22 T cell receptor beta chains below, sequenced in a study of blood T cells in healthy people across ages. The use of a sample-barcoded 5' primer and a J-beta primer mix characterized a second PCR of about 7 to 12 cycles. Each CDR3 protein is one row after TCRdb ran MiXCR on the 5' RACE reads. The sample includes 650,000 to 1,000,000 distinct CDR3 sequences, around 34% of them seen just once. The sample was blood. The source is a man aged 18 to 35 in good health.

In this sample, this clonotype turned up many times. The CDR3 sequence is CASSQKGDRTPPDEQFF. CDR3 sequence (DNA): TGCGCCAGCAGCCAAAAAGGCGACAGAACCCCACCGGATGAGCAGTTCTTC. This chain uses TRBV4-1 with TRBJ2-1, with D possibly matching TRBD1 (5 bases). CDR1 is MGHRA, CDR2 YSYEKL, per germline. Deletions cut 2 bases from V and 8 bases from J, with 22 bases between. This CDR3 contains 17 residues.

A remark on this clonotype: This may arise from a read error, as a much more abundant clone is one base away. The chain is built from TRBV7-3 and TRBJ2-7; D is unresolved. CDR1 and CDR2 from the germline V gene are SGHTA and FQGTGA. Trimming left V 5 bases short and J 7 bases short, with 21 bases between. The CDR3 sequence is 15 residues long. This chain's CDR3 is CASSTQSSSYNEQYF. The CDR3 DNA reads TGTGCCAGCAGCACCCAAAGTAGCTCCTACAATGAGCAGTACTTC.

The V call is TRBV12-3 or TRBV12-4, the J call TRBJ1-5; a possible D gene is TRBD1 (5 bases). Trimming took off 2 bases at V and 6 bases at J, with 11 bases between the two ends. This CDR3 is built from 14 residues. The CDR3 nucleotides read TGTGCCAGCAGTTTAAGGTTCGGGGGTCAGCCCCAGCATTTT. This gives the protein CASSLRFGGQPQHF.

This chain uses TRBV24-1 with TRBJ2-3; D not certain. Germline loops: CDR1 KGHDR, CDR2 SFDVKD. V shed 4 bases and J shed 5 bases, with 6 bases lying between them. The length of the CDR3 is 12 residues. In nucleotides, the CDR3 is TGTGCCACCAGTGAACCAGGAGATACGCAGTATTTT. Protein sequence: CATSEPGDTQYF.

This rearrangement joins TRBV18 to TRBJ2-1; D is possibly TRBD1 (6 bases). CDR3 length equals 19 residues. CDR1 and CDR2 from the germline V gene are KGHSH and LQKENI. Deletions cut 1 base from V and 8 bases from J, with 27 bases between. The CDR3 DNA reads TGTGCCAGCTCACCACAGCGGTTGCGACAGCTTCATGGGGGCGATGAGCAGTTCTTC. It yields the protein CASSPQRLRQLHGGDEQFF.

This chain joins TRBV24-1 and TRBJ2-2; 9 bases agree with TRBD1. The CDR3 is 16 residues long. Looked up from germline, CDR1 is KGHDR and CDR2 is SFDVKD. With 4 bases clipped from V and 3 bases from J, the junction kept 5 bases outside the gene matches. CDR3 bases: TGTGCCACCAGTGACCCGGGACAGGGTGACACCGGGGAGCTGTTTTTT. Protein sequence: CATSDPGQGDTGELFF.

This clonotype was counted a few times. CDR3: CASNPENQETQYF. The DNA for the CDR3 is TGTGCCAGCAACCCGGAGAACCAAGAGACCCAGTACTTC. The rearrangement uses TRBV5-6 and TRBJ2-5; D gene uncertain. There are 13 residues in the CDR3. Trimming removed 6 bases from V and 0 bases from J, with 9 bases in between. The germline V gene has CDR1 SGHDT and CDR2 YYEEEE.

V and J are TRBV20-1 and TRBJ2-1; 10 bases are a match to TRBD2. Judging by the DNA end, TRBJ2-7 fits better; the J call may be wrong. The germline V gene has CDR1 DFQATT and CDR2 SNEGSKA (reference sequence). CDR3 size: 17 residues. Written as DNA, the CDR3 is TGCAGTGCCCCAGACGCATCTAGCGGGGGTCGCTACAATGAGCAGTACTTC. Its protein product is CSAPDASSGGRYNEQYF.

This clonotype was detected a few times. The chain joins TRBV10-3 to TRBJ1-5; possibly TRBD1 for D (5 bases). Germline CDR1 reads ENHRY; CDR2 reads SYGVKD. The CDR3 has 15 residues. Trimming removed 2 bases at V and 5 bases at J, with 13 bases between. The CDR3 here is CAISETGVRDQPQHF. For the CDR3, the DNA is TGTGCCATCAGTGAGACGGGGGTCAGGGATCAGCCCCAGCATTTT.

As concerns this clonotype: At one of its ends the junction is not consistent with the germline gene, which may arise from a read error. The gene calls are TRBV6-2 or TRBV6-3 and TRBJ1-1; unclear D gene. Germline CDR1 MNHEY, CDR2 SVGEGT. There are 14 residues in the CDR3. CDR3 sequence (DNA): TGTGCCAGCAGTGACTCAAGCGAGAACACTGAAGCTTTCTTT. Translated, it gives CASSDSSENTEAFF.

For this clonotype: Germline and junction disagree at one end, which may indicate a read error. The rearrangement links TRBV6-5 to TRBJ2-1, with 7 bases aligning to TRBD2. This CDR3 comprises 18 residues. The V gene's germline CDR1 is MNHEY and CDR2 SVGAGI. The CDR3 DNA sequence: TGTGCCAGCAGTTACTCGCGGCGGGGGATAGTCCGCGGCAATGAGCAGTACTTT. Residues: CASSYSRRGIVRGNEQYF.

The rearrangement links TRBV20-1 to TRBJ2-3; D is unresolved. This CDR3 is 12 amino acids long. Germline loops: CDR1 DFQATT, CDR2 SNEGSKA (reference sequence). V shed 3 bases and J shed 4 bases, with 8 bases lying between them. As DNA, the CDR3 is TGCAGTGCTAGGTATCAGCCAGATACGCAGTATTTT. It is translated as CSARYQPDTQYF.

This CDR3 is CATSRDPDLLAGARVYTQYF. The CDR3 nucleotides are TGTGCCACCAGCAGAGATCCAGACCTACTAGCGGGGGCCAGGGTGTATACGCAGTATTTT. The rearrangement uses TRBV15 and TRBJ2-3; the match to TRBD2 covers 11 bases. Germline values: CDR1 LNHNV, CDR2 YYDKDF (reference sequence). J was trimmed by 7 bases and V by 0 bases; bases with no gene match: 18. This CDR3 has 20 residues.

This clonotype was seen ten or more times. Here the CDR3 reads CASSRDRTTSTDTQYF. In DNA, the CDR3 is TGCGCCAGCAGCCGGGACAGAACTACTAGCACAGATACGCAGTATTTT. This chain links TRBV5-1 with TRBJ2-3; 7 bases agree with TRBD1. V gave up 4 bases and J gave up 0 bases; unmatched junction bases: 8. The CDR3 contains 16 residues. Germline lookup yields CDR1 SGHRS and CDR2 YFSETQ.

The chain has TRBV7-2 and TRBJ2-5; D is possibly TRBD1 (5 bases). Per germline, CDR1 SGHTA and CDR2 FQGNSA. This CDR3 region has 15 residues. The ends were cut back, 4 bases at V and 5 bases at J, with 17 bases in the middle. Written as DNA, the CDR3 is TGTGCCAGCAGCTCCTCCCCGGGTAGGGGTGAGACCCAGTACTTC. Translation gives CASSSSPGRGETQYF.

The rearrangement uses TRBV7-2 and TRBJ2-5, with TRBD2 identical over 8 bases. The CDR3 spans 16 residues. Germline V gene lookup returns CDR1 SGHTA and CDR2 FQGNSA. The J segment lost 1 base and the V segment lost 3 bases, leaving 7 bases of the junction unmatched. The DNA of the CDR3 is TGTGCCAGCAGCTTGGGGGCGGGGGGCTCCCAAGAGACCCAGTACTTC. Translating it yields CASSLGAGGSQETQYF.

This clonotype appeared a few times. The CDR3 is CSARAVGQAVNEKLFF. Written as DNA, the CDR3 is TGCAGTGCTAGAGCCGTGGGGCAGGCGGTTAATGAAAAACTGTTTTTT. This rearrangement joins TRBV20-1 to TRBJ1-4, with TRBD1 as a possible D gene (5 bases). The CDR3 runs to 16 residues. With 1 base removed from V and 4 bases from J, the gap between germline ends came to 16 bases. Germline V gene data show CDR1 as DFQATT and CDR2 as SNEGSKA (reference sequence).

The CDR3 region has the DNA TGTGCCATCAGTAGACAGGGACAGGACCGTAAACCTAGGGCGTACTTC. Translated: CAISRQGQDRKPRAYF. The V and J genes are TRBV10-3 and TRBJ2-4; 8 bases match TRBD1. V gave up 5 bases and J gave up 15 bases; unmatched junction bases: 21. In germline, CDR1 is ENHRY, CDR2 SYGVKD. This CDR3 is built from 16 residues.

This clonotype occurred many times. This sequence joins TRBV20-1 and TRBJ2-3; D unresolved. The germline V gene has CDR1 DFQATT and CDR2 SNEGSKA (reference sequence). Trimming removed 4 bases from V and 6 bases from J, with 8 bases in between. This CDR3 contains 11 residues. CDR3 sequence: CSAIPVDTQYF. CDR3 nucleotide sequence: TGCAGTGCTATACCCGTGGATACGCAGTATTTT.

This clonotype occurred a few times. The chain employs TRBV29-1 and TRBJ2-2; perhaps TRBD1 as D (6 bases). CDR1 SQVTM and CDR2 ANQGSEA come from the germline V gene. This CDR3 has 15 amino acids. Between the trimmed V and J ends, which lost 7 bases and 6 bases, there was a span of 21 bases. CDR3 protein: CSASITGNWAGELFF. The DNA for the CDR3 is TGCAGCGCAAGCATCACAGGGAATTGGGCCGGGGAGCTGTTTTTT.

In this sample, this clonotype turned up many times. The CDR3 coding sequence is TGCAGCGTTGAAGATCGTGCTCCGAGGGGCTACACCTTC. It translates to CSVEDRAPRGYTF. The rearrangement uses TRBV29-1 and TRBJ1-2, with no clear D. Germline CDR1 and CDR2: SQVTM and ANQGSEA. Deletions cut 0 bases from V and 8 bases from J, with 13 bases between. The CDR3 has 13 amino acids.

This clonotype was recorded at least ten times. The chain combines TRBV12-3 or TRBV12-4 with TRBJ2-5; no reliable D call. The CDR3 is made up of 13 amino acids. V was clipped by 4 bases and J by 5 bases, with 11 bases between them. This CDR3 reads CASSSERRETQYF. In nucleotides, the CDR3 is TGTGCCAGCAGTTCAGAACGACGGGAGACCCAGTACTTC.